One sample yielded the 9 T cell receptor beta chains listed below, sequenced in a study of OX40 agonist ivuxolimab in advanced cancers. Measured with immunoSEQ multiplex PCR; TCRdb has only the in-frame clones, and not every one. The data hold under 80,000 clones, with about nine tenths observed a single time. The input for sequencing was CD4+ or CD8+ T cells sorted from blood, taken in a trial of the OX40 agonist ivuxolimab. The source is an adult with an advanced solid tumor such as melanoma, head and neck, liver or kidney cancer.

The chain combines TRBV28 with TRBJ2-3, with TRBD2 identical over 9 bases. The V gene's germline CDR1 is MDHEN and CDR2 SYDVKM. V was clipped by 3 bases and J by 5 bases; unmatched bases: 9. This CDR3 comprises 16 residues. In DNA form, the CDR3 reads TGTGCCAGCAGTTTGAACAGCGGGAGGAGTGGAGATACGCAGTATTTT. Translated: CASSLNSGRSGDTQYF.

CDR3 loop: CSLRDTGDLYGYTF. The CDR3, as DNA: TGCAGCCTAAGGGACACCGGCGACCTCTATGGCTACACCTTC. This chain joins TRBV29-1 and TRBJ1-2, with a weak D call TRBD1 (6 bases). Germline loops: CDR1 SQVTM, CDR2 ANQGSEA. Between the trimmed V and J ends, which lost 8 bases and 4 bases, there was a span of 20 bases. CDR3 length: 14 amino acids.

This rearrangement joins TRBV30 to TRBJ2-3; D ambiguous. Trimming shortened V by 0 bases and J by 10 bases, and 8 bases separated the two germline ends. The CDR3 loop spans 11 amino acids. CDR1 GTSNPN and CDR2 SVGIG come from the germline V gene (reference sequence). The CDR3 bases are TGTGCCTGGAGTGTACCGGGTCCGCAGTATTTT. The encoded protein is CAWSVPGPQYF.

The chain is built from TRBV5-3 and TRBJ2-1; 10 bases align to TRBD2. TRBV5-3 is identified as an open reading frame with a role that is uncertain. Trimming at V came to 0 bases and at J to 7 bases, leaving 10 bases not matched to a gene. CDR3 length: 17 amino acids. The CDR3 loop reads CARSLGPLAGVCNEQFF. CDR3 nucleotides: TGTGCCAGAAGCTTGGGCCCCCTAGCGGGAGTATGTAATGAGCAGTTCTTC.

This rearrangement joins TRBV7-2 to TRBJ2-7; 12 bases agree with TRBD2. The CDR3 spans 15 residues. The germline CDR1 and CDR2 sequences are SGHTA and FQGNSA. The ends lost 3 bases at V and 5 bases at J; junction bases unmatched: 5. CDR3 sequence: CASSLWTSGAHEQYF. DNA for the CDR3: TGTGCCAGCAGCTTGTGGACTAGCGGGGCCCACGAGCAGTACTTC.

The DNA for the CDR3 is TGTGCCAGCAGTTTATCGAGACTAGCGGGCGAGCAGTACTTC. Translation: CASSLSRLAGEQYF. The V call is TRBV27, the J call TRBJ2-7, with TRBD2 matching over 10 bases. The V and J ends lost 0 bases and 6 bases, in that order; junction bases with no gene match: 2. Germline-derived CDR1 and CDR2 are MNHEY and SMNVEV (reference sequence). CDR3 length equals 14 residues.

This chain uses TRBV18 with TRBJ2-1; TRBD1 might be the D (8 bases). V gave up 4 bases and J gave up 8 bases, with 15 bases separating them. The length of the CDR3 is 14 residues. Germline V gives CDR1 KGHSH, CDR2 LQKENI. The CDR3 DNA follows: TGTGCCAGCTCACTTAGGACAGGGAGGGATGAGCAGTTCTTC. Translation gives CASSLRTGRDEQFF.

The chain couples TRBV18 to TRBJ2-5, with D possibly being TRBD1 or TRBD2 (6 bases each). Per the germline V gene, CDR1 is KGHSH and CDR2 is LQKENI. Trimming pared 0 bases from V and 4 bases from J, leaving 18 bases between. CDR3 length: 17 residues. As DNA, the CDR3 is TGTGCCAGCTCACCACCCAACCGGGGGCGCGTGGGAGAGACCCAGTACTTC. Encoded protein: CASSPPNRGRVGETQYF.

The chain recombines TRBV5-1 with TRBJ2-1; D assignment may be TRBD1 or TRBD2 (5 bases each). The CDR3 is made up of 19 amino acids. V was pared by 0 bases and J by 2 bases, with 21 bases between. Germline CDR1 reads SGHRS; CDR2 reads YFSETQ. The CDR3 loop is CASSLVPGTDFSTYNEQFF. In nucleotides, the CDR3 is TGCGCCAGCAGCTTGGTTCCCGGGACGGACTTCTCTACCTACAATGAGCAGTTCTTC.